This TCR beta chain was captured in a study of CD8+CD57+ T cells in acquired aplastic anemia. Study findings and constraints: Patients were compared with controls for CD8+ Simpson's diversity, and no significant difference emerged. The study identified more than 25 CD8+ CDR3 sequences shared by patients and controls.

Of note for this clonotype: Its antigen remains unknown.

The CDR3 spans 16 residues. From germline, CDR1 is LNHNV and CDR2 YYDKDF (reference sequence). Trimming at V came to 1 base and at J to 8 bases, leaving 10 bases not matched to a gene. Flow cytometry had shown expanded CD8+CD57+ cells in the patients chosen for sequencing. Researchers used genomic DNA as the template to profile TCR beta VDJ and CDR3. Using its own MiXCR run on the reads, TCRdb lists one record per CDR3 protein. The repertoire holds 160,000 or so distinct CDR3 sequences, around 52% seen once, with 25% to 35% in the top ten. The TCR was taken from a human donor with aplastic anemia. V usage is TRBV15 and J usage is TRBJ2-3, with TRBD2 matching 9 bases. Sequencing was carried out using sorted CD4+, CD8+, or CD8+CD57+ T cells (not recorded which) from PBMCs. The DNA for the CDR3 is TGTGCCACCAGCAGAGCGACTAGCGGAAGCTTGGGTACGCAGTATTTT. This encodes CATSRATSGSLGTQYF.